Described below is a single T cell receptor (beta chain) sequence and its context. Its antigen is unknown. Healthy Caucasians from Russia aged about 6 to 95 served as donors. Alongside a J-beta primer mix, a sample-barcoded 5' primer served in a second PCR lasting about 7 to 11 cycles. Each sample provided no less than 3 million CDR3-containing paired-end reads. Each CDR3 protein gets one entry after TCRdb re-called the 5' RACE reads with MiXCR. The table lists 1.5 million to 2 million distinct CDR3 sequences, roughly two fifths of them singletons, with 23% in the top ten. Trimming took 0 bases from V and 1 from J, leaving 10 bases between them. Per germline, CDR1 MGHRA and CDR2 YSYEKL. This CDR3 comprises 16 residues. The data belong to a study of blood T cells in healthy people across ages. Whole-study results and caveats: Diversity of TCR beta correlated strongly with naive T cell percentage.

Sequencing used blood. This chain joins TRBV4-1 and TRBJ2-1; D gene uncertain. The sequence was obtained from a human donor in good health. DNA of the CDR3: TGCGCCAGCAGCCAAGAGGAGATGTTGTCCTACAATGAGCAGTTCTTC. As protein: CASSQEEMLSYNEQFF.